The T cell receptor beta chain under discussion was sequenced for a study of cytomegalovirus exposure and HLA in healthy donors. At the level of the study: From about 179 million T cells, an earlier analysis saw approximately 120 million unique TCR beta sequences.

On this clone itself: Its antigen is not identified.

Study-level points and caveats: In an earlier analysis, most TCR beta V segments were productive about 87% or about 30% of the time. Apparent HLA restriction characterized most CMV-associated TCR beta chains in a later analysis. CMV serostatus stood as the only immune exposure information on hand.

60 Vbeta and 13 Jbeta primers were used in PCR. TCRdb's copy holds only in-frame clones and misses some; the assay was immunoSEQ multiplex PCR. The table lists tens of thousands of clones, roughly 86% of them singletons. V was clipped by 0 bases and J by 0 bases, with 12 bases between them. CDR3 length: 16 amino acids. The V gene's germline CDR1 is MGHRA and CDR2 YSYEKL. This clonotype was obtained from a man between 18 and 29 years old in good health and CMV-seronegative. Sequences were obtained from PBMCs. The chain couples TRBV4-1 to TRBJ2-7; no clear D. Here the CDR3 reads CASSQETHLSSYEQYF. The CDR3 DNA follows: TGCGCCAGCAGCCAAGAGACACATTTGAGCTCCTACGAGCAGTACTTC.